This TCR beta chain appears in the sequencing data of a study of blood T cells in healthy people across ages. Study as a whole: Per two T cells, template switching captured roughly one barcoded beta molecule.

Primers used in a second PCR of about 6 to 11 cycles were a sample-barcoded 5' primer and a J-beta primer mix. TCRdb analysed the 5' RACE reads with MiXCR anew, one entry per CDR3 protein. The sample shows some 710,000 distinct CDR3 sequences, about half of them seen only once. This clonotype was observed many times. The length of the CDR3 is 15 residues. J lost 5 bases, V lost 5 bases, and 13 bases had no gene match. Germline CDR1 and CDR2: DFQATT and SNEGSKA (reference sequence). Samples had at least 6.5 million PBMCs isolated from them. This chain uses TRBV20-1 with TRBJ2-5, with 8 bases aligning to TRBD2. Sequencing was carried out using blood. This sequence originates from an older man in good health. CDR3 amino acids: CSAQDNGRVGETQYF. In nucleotides, the CDR3 is TGCAGTGCTCAGGACAACGGGAGGGTCGGGGAGACCCAGTACTTC.